Below, 27 T cell receptor beta chains from the same sample are listed, as sequenced in a study of blood T cell repertoires in COVID-19. The protocol was immunoSEQ multiplex PCR, while the TCRdb copy is restricted to in-frame clones and leaves out a portion. The repertoire holds about 180,000 clones, with roughly 77% as singletons. The sequenced material came from peripheral blood. These receptors were taken from a woman over 75 with COVID-19, enrolled during active disease.

A few counts support this clone. V gene TRBV10-3 combines with J gene TRBJ1-5, with D maybe TRBD1 (6 bases). Germline loops: CDR1 ENHRY, CDR2 SYGVKD. This CDR3 region has 17 residues. The V end lost 3 bases, the J end lost 0 bases, and 15 bases lay between the germline ends. The CDR3 nucleotides are TGTGCCATCAGTGATACAACAGGGCGACATAGCAATCAGCCCCAGCATTTT. It yields the protein CAISDTTGRHSNQPQHF.

The V gene is TRBV7-2, the J gene TRBJ2-2, with 12 bases identical to TRBD2. The trim removed 5 bases at V and 8 bases at J, leaving 6 bases unmatched. The CDR3 is made up of 15 amino acids. CDR1 and CDR2 (germline): SGHTA, FQGNSA. For the CDR3, the DNA is TGTGCCAGCAGCGCCCAACTAGCGGGGGGAGGGGAGCTGTTTTTT. This sequence encodes CASSAQLAGGGELFF.

The chain recombines TRBV28 with TRBJ2-5, with 13 bases identical to TRBD2. The CDR3 has 17 amino acids. V lost 5 bases to trimming and J lost 4 bases; unmatched junction nucleotides: 10. Germline V gives CDR1 MDHEN, CDR2 SYDVKM. The CDR3 coding sequence is TGTGCCAGCAGTGCCGGGACTAGCGGGGATGTACGAGAGACCCAGTACTTC. Protein sequence: CASSAGTSGDVRETQYF.

The gene calls are TRBV19 and TRBJ2-7; 9 bases match TRBD1. V was clipped by 6 bases and J by 11 bases; unmatched bases: 5. This CDR3 comprises 11 residues. CDR1 and CDR2 from the germline V gene are LNHDA and SQIVND (reference sequence). Here the CDR3 reads CASSPGQGKYF. CDR3 DNA sequence: TGTGCCAGTAGCCCGGGACAGGGCAAGTACTTC.

CDR3 nucleotide sequence: TGTGCCACCAGCAGAGCCCCGACCGACAGGGGCCGGGGCTACGAGCAGTACTTC. Its protein product is CATSRAPTDRGRGYEQYF. V gene TRBV15 combines with J gene TRBJ2-7, with 8 nucleotides matching TRBD1. The germline CDR1 and CDR2 sequences are LNHNV and YYDKDF (reference sequence). V lost 1 base and J lost 3; bases outside the gene matches: 14. This CDR3 spans 18 amino acids.

The V and J genes are TRBV5-5 and TRBJ2-7; D might be TRBD2 (5 bases). Germline-derived CDR1 and CDR2 are SGHKS and YYEKEE (reference sequence). The ends were cut back, 3 bases at V and 4 bases at J, with 14 bases in the middle. This CDR3 region has 14 residues. The CDR3 DNA sequence: TGTGCCAGCAGCTCGAGGGCAGACACTTACGAGCAGTACTTC. Its translation is CASSSRADTYEQYF.

This chain joins TRBV6-1 and TRBJ1-1, with D hard to call. The CDR3 is made up of 11 amino acids. Per the germline V gene, CDR1 is MNHNS and CDR2 is SASEGT. The V gene lost 2 bases and the J gene lost 8 bases, with 6 bases spanning the gap. CDR3 residues: CASSERVEAFF. The DNA for the CDR3 is TGTGCCAGCAGTGAACGGGTGGAAGCTTTCTTT.

This clone turned up a few times. This chain uses TRBV7-8 with TRBJ1-6; TRBD1 matches at 9 bases. The germline CDR1 and CDR2 sequences are SGHVS and FQNEAQ. The V segment lost 2 bases and the J segment 8 bases; nucleotides outside the gene matches: 7. This CDR3 spans 16 amino acids. In DNA form, the CDR3 reads TGTGCCAGCAGCTTATACAGGGGGCAAGGTGATTCACCCCTCCACTTT. This gives the protein CASSLYRGQGDSPLHF. Filled out from reference TRBV7-8 and TRBJ1-6, the complete variable domain reads GAGVSQSPRYKVAKRGQDVALRCDPISGHVSLFWYQQALGQGPEFLTYFQNEAQLDKSGLPSDRFFAERPEGSVSTLKIQRTQQEDSAVYLCASSLYRGQGDSPLHFGNGTRLTVT.

The V and J genes are TRBV2 and TRBJ2-5; no definite D call. CDR3 size: 11 residues. The V end lost 7 bases, the J end lost 1 base, and 4 bases lay between the germline ends. CDR1 is SNHLY and CDR2 is FYNNEI in the germline V gene. CDR3 DNA: TGTGCCAGCACCCTCCAAGAGACCCAGTACTTC. Its translation is CASTLQETQYF.

V gene TRBV29-1 combines with J gene TRBJ2-1, with a weak D call TRBD2 (7 bases). The CDR3 is 16 amino acids. The germline CDR1 and CDR2 sequences are SQVTM and ANQGSEA. V was trimmed by 0 bases and J by 5 bases, leaving 17 bases between them. Here the CDR3 DNA reads TGCAGCGTTGAAGATTGGGGGGGCGCGAGCGACAATGAGCAGTTCTTC. The encoded protein is CSVEDWGGASDNEQFF.

This clone was detected only a few times. The rearrangement joins TRBV2 to TRBJ2-7; D is perhaps TRBD2 (5 bases). V was trimmed by 1 base and J by 2 bases, leaving 9 bases between them. The CDR3 covers 14 residues. Looked up from germline, CDR1 is SNHLY and CDR2 is FYNNEI. The CDR3 DNA sequence: TGTGCCAGCAGTGAAGGGCTAGCAACCTACGAGCAGTACTTC. This encodes CASSEGLATYEQYF.

This clone occurred once. The chain carries TRBV2 and TRBJ2-1, with 8 bases fitting TRBD2. CDR3 length: 15 residues. Germline lookup yields CDR1 SNHLY and CDR2 FYNNEI. The V and J ends lost 1 base and 9 bases, in that order; junction bases with no gene match: 8. CDR3 protein: CASSEERGTLREQFF. CDR3 DNA: TGTGCCAGCAGTGAAGAGCGGGGGACTCTACGTGAGCAGTTCTTC.

This clone was found a few times. The chain uses TRBV28 and TRBJ1-4, with D possibly being TRBD1 (5 bases). Germline CDR1 reads MDHEN; CDR2 reads SYDVKM. The V end lost 7 bases, the J end lost 10 bases, and 16 bases lay between the germline ends. CDR3 length: 13 amino acids. This CDR3 is CASTVQGGGKLFF. The CDR3 DNA reads as TGTGCCAGCACCGTCCAGGGCGGGGGAAAACTGTTTTTT.

The rearrangement uses TRBV3-1 (or the pseudogene TRBV3-2) and TRBJ2-1; D is ambiguous. Per the germline V gene, CDR1 is LGHDT and CDR2 is YNNKEL (reference sequence). The V gene lost 3 bases and the J gene lost 9 bases, with 6 bases spanning the gap. There are 11 residues in the CDR3. Written as DNA, the CDR3 is TGTGCCAGCAGCCAGGGCTTTGAGCAGTTCTTC. It is translated as CASSQGFEQFF.

The chain couples TRBV5-1 to TRBJ1-1, with TRBD1 matching over 8 bases. CDR1 is SGHRS and CDR2 is YFSETQ in the germline V gene. After removal of 2 bases from V and 6 bases from J, the junction contained 6 bases not matched to a gene. The CDR3 spans 14 residues. The CDR3 DNA reads TGCGCCAGCAGCTTATCAGGGGGCACGGCTGAAGCTTTCTTT. It is translated as CASSLSGGTAEAFF. Full variable domain (rest looked up from reference TRBV5-1 and TRBJ1-1): KAGVTQTPRYLIKTRGQQVTLSCSPISGHRSVSWYQQTPGQGLQFLFEYFSETQRNKGNFPGRFSGRQFSNSRSEMNVSTLELGDSALYLCASSLSGGTAEAFFGQGTRLTVV.

This clone has just a few counts. J is TRBJ2-7 and V is TRBV28; the D gene is possibly TRBD2 (6 bases). The germline gives CDR1 MDHEN, CDR2 SYDVKM. This CDR3 spans 13 amino acids. The ends were cut back, 6 bases at V and 3 bases at J, with 12 bases in the middle. CDR3 DNA: TGTGCCAGCAGCTACGGGACTTTCTACGAGCAGTACTTC. Translating gives CASSYGTFYEQYF.

This clone was seen only once. The V call is TRBV6-5, the J call TRBJ2-2, with 10 bases identical to TRBD1. V lost 6 bases, J lost 5 bases, and 3 bases stayed unmatched. The CDR3 length is 14 residues. The germline gives CDR1 MNHEY, CDR2 SVGAGI. The CDR3 reads CASRWTGGTGELFF. The CDR3 region has the DNA TGTGCCAGCAGATGGACAGGGGGGACCGGGGAGCTGTTTTTT.

With regard to this clone: The sample holds other DNA sequences that translate to the same CDR3. The chain combines TRBV28 with TRBJ2-7, with 7 positions matching TRBD1. The CDR3 has 13 amino acids. Germline V lookup: CDR1 MDHEN, CDR2 SYDVKM. Trimming removed 4 bases from V and 1 base from J; junction bases left unmatched: 1. CDR3 bases: TGTGCCAGCAGTTCGGGACAGTCCTACGAGCAGTACTTC. This sequence encodes CASSSGQSYEQYF.

This chain uses TRBV4-1 with TRBJ2-2; the D gene is possibly TRBD2 (6 bases). This CDR3 spans 16 amino acids. In germline, CDR1 is MGHRA, CDR2 YSYEKL. V lost 0 bases and J lost 6, with 14 bases in between. In DNA form, the CDR3 reads TGCGCCAGCAGCCAAGAAGAGGGCGGGGAGGCCGGGGAGCTGTTTTTT. Its protein product is CASSQEEGGEAGELFF.

DNA of the CDR3: TGTGCCAGCAGCAACCACGGGACTAGCGGCGAGCAGTACTTC. It is translated as CASSNHGTSGEQYF. The rearrangement uses TRBV3-1 (or the pseudogene TRBV3-2) and TRBJ2-7, with 11 nucleotides matching TRBD2. Germline assignment: CDR1 LGHDT and CDR2 YNNKEL (reference sequence). J gave up 6 bases and V 5 bases, and 6 bases lay outside the gene matches. The CDR3 has 14 amino acids.

The rearrangement joins TRBV19 to TRBJ1-3; D is unresolved. The length of the CDR3 is 13 residues. The V end was cut by 6 bases, the J end by 4 bases, with 10 bases between. Germline V gene lookup returns CDR1 LNHDA and CDR2 SQIVND (reference sequence). DNA for the CDR3: TGTGCCAGTAGGGACTACTTGGGAAACACCATATATTTT. Translation gives CASRDYLGNTIYF.

The CDR3 DNA follows: TGTGCCAGCAGTTTTGCGGGGGAGAGGACCCAGTACTTC. This gives the protein CASSFAGERTQYF. The gene calls are TRBV12-3 or TRBV12-4 and TRBJ2-5, with 7 bases lining up with TRBD2. V lost 3 bases to trimming and J lost 7 bases; unmatched junction nucleotides: 5. The CDR3 has 13 amino acids.

The chain carries TRBV24-1 and TRBJ2-1, with TRBD2 identical over 13 bases. There are 18 residues in the CDR3. The V and J ends lost 6 bases and 8 bases, in that order; junction bases with no gene match: 15. Germline V gene sequence: CDR1 KGHDR, CDR2 SFDVKD. The CDR3 bases are TGTGCCACCAGTAGCTCGGGGAAAACTAGCGGGAGGGAGGATGAGCAGTTCTTC. Protein: CATSSSGKTSGREDEQFF.

This sequence joins TRBV28 and TRBJ1-6; possibly TRBD1 for D (6 bases). V was clipped by 3 bases and J by 9 bases, with 18 bases between them. From germline, CDR1 is MDHEN and CDR2 SYDVKM. The CDR3 loop spans 16 amino acids. The CDR3 region has the DNA TGTGCCAGCAGTTTTGGGGGCCCCTCGCTAGGTTCACCCCTCCACTTT. It specifies CASSFGGPSLGSPLHF.

This clone has only one observation. CDR3 DNA sequence: TGTGCCAGCGGGTACAGGGGGGGGAAGGTAGGGTACGAGCAGTACTTC. This codes for CASGYRGGKVGYEQYF. The gene calls are TRBV5-4 and TRBJ2-7, with D perhaps matching TRBD1 (8 bases). Trimming removed 7 bases from V and 4 bases from J, with 24 bases in between. The CDR3 extends over 16 amino acids. CDR1 is SGHNT and CDR2 is YYREEE in the germline V gene (reference sequence).

The genes are TRBV10-3 and TRBJ2-3; 8 bases align to TRBD2. This CDR3 is 18 amino acids long. Germline CDR1 is ENHRY and CDR2 is SYGVKD. V trimming: 10 bases; J trimming: 0 bases; junction bases outside the gene matches: 18. In nucleotides, the CDR3 is TGTGCCACCATCAAGGGTCTATCAGCGGGGGCTAGCACAGATACGCAGTATTTT. Residues: CATIKGLSAGASTDTQYF.

This sequence joins TRBV5-1 and TRBJ2-2; D might be TRBD1 (6 bases). With 4 bases removed from V and 0 bases from J, the gap between germline ends came to 13 bases. This CDR3 has 16 amino acids. Per the germline V gene, CDR1 is SGHRS and CDR2 is YFSETQ. CDR3 loop: CASSPQGLANTGELFF. In DNA form, the CDR3 reads TGCGCCAGCAGCCCACAGGGTTTGGCGAACACCGGGGAGCTGTTTTTT.